The entry below gives a single TCR beta chain sequence along with its context. Antigen specificity is unknown. The data belong to a study of CD8 T cells in Susac syndrome. Whole-study findings and limits: The study admitted that it had a relatively small number of individuals in its TCR sequencing and HLA analysis.

Blood CD8+ and CD4+ T cells underwent high-throughput TCR beta sequencing. Relapsing-remitting disease, either stable or active, was present in the treatment-naive patients who were the multiple sclerosis controls. Germline-derived CDR1 and CDR2 are MDHEN and SYDVKM. Trimming took 6 bases from V and 2 from J, leaving 26 bases between them. There are 20 residues in the CDR3. When the RNA was reverse transcribed, random hexamers were used with an input of 0.5 to 1 ug. Multiplex immunoSEQ PCR targeted 54 Vbeta and 13 Jbeta TCR beta segments. Via MiXCR, TCRdb re-called the immunoSEQ multiplex PCR reads, giving one row per CDR3 protein. In the table there are about 400,000 distinct CDR3 sequences, 85% of which are singletons.

The sequenced sample consisted of CD8+ T cells from PBMCs. The origin of this receptor is a human donor with multiple sclerosis. This chain joins TRBV28 and TRBJ2-6, with a weak D call TRBD1 (6 bases). In nucleotides, the CDR3 is TGTGCCAGCAGCGCCCTATATCCGGGGACATCTTTCGCTGGGGCCAACGTCCTGACTTTC. Protein product: CASSALYPGTSFAGANVLTF.